Following are 28 T cell receptor beta chains from one sample sequenced in a study of blood T cell repertoires in COVID-19. Here immunoSEQ multiplex PCR was the method, and the copy in TCRdb shows in-frame clones only, minus some. The table shows 150,000 or so clones, with about nine tenths occurring only once. Material for sequencing was peripheral blood. These receptors were obtained from a man younger than 40 with COVID-19, enrolled during active disease.

CDR3 in DNA: TGTGCCAGCAGCCGGGACAGGCGGGGGACTGAAGCTTTCTTT. Its protein is CASSRDRRGTEAFF. This rearrangement joins TRBV7-9 to TRBJ1-1; 8 positions match TRBD1. The CDR3 loop spans 14 amino acids. V lost 5 bases to trimming and J lost 5 bases; unmatched junction nucleotides: 7. Looked up from germline, CDR1 is SEHNR and CDR2 is FQNEAQ (reference sequence). Using reference TRBV7-9 and TRBJ1-1 for the parts outside the CDR3, the full variable domain is DTGVSQNPRHKITKRGQNVTFRCDPISEHNRLYWYRQTLGQGPEFLTYFQNEAQLEKSRLLSDRFSAERPKGSFSTLEIQRTEQGDSAMYLCASSRDRRGTEAFFGQGTRLTVV.

The genes are TRBV27 and TRBJ1-2; 7 bases agree with TRBD1. The CDR3 runs 13 residues. CDR1 is MNHEY and CDR2 is SMNVEV in the germline V gene (reference sequence). V was pared by 7 bases and J by 2 bases, with 4 bases of the junction left unmatched. The CDR3 bases are TGTGCCAGCACCTCGACAGGGAACTATGGCTACACCTTC. Amino acids: CASTSTGNYGYTF.

The V gene is TRBV7-9, the J gene TRBJ1-5, with unresolved D. The V end was cut by 5 bases, the J end by 0 bases, with 14 bases between. The CDR3 spans 16 residues. Germline CDR1 is SEHNR and CDR2 is FQNEAQ (reference sequence). CDR3 sequence reads: CASSLGVPYSNQPQHF. The CDR3 DNA follows: TGTGCCAGCAGCCTCGGGGTCCCATATAGCAATCAGCCCCAGCATTTT.

This CDR3 reads CASRVSSGANVLTF. CDR3 nucleotides: TGCGCCAGCAGGGTCAGCTCTGGGGCCAACGTCCTGACTTTC. This chain connects TRBV5-1 to TRBJ2-6; D gene uncertain. Germline-derived CDR1 and CDR2 are SGHRS and YFSETQ. The V end lost 5 bases, the J end lost 0 bases, and 6 bases lay between the germline ends. The CDR3 consists of 14 residues.

This clone was found a few times. V usage is TRBV24-1 and J usage is TRBJ1-4; weak D call: TRBD1 (5 bases). V was clipped by 6 bases and J by 7 bases, with 17 bases between them. The CDR3 is 15 amino acids. Germline assignment: CDR1 KGHDR and CDR2 SFDVKD. CDR3 DNA: TGTGCCACCAGTCTCCTTTGGGGGAGGGGTGAAAAACTGTTTTTT. Translating gives CATSLLWGRGEKLFF.

This chain uses TRBV30 with TRBJ2-3; D unresolved. The germline gives CDR1 GTSNPN, CDR2 SVGIG (reference sequence). V gave up 2 bases and J gave up 3 bases, with 6 bases separating them. The CDR3 is 12 amino acids. In nucleotides, the CDR3 is TGTGCCTGGAGTCCATTGACAGATACGCAGTATTTT. Translated, it gives CAWSPLTDTQYF.

In its sample, this clone was seen once. The chain links TRBV5-1 to TRBJ1-1; 7 nucleotides agree with TRBD1. The germline CDR1 and CDR2 sequences are SGHRS and YFSETQ. This CDR3 has 15 amino acids. The trim removed 4 bases at V and 3 bases at J, leaving 9 bases unmatched. The CDR3, as DNA: TGCGCCAGCAGCACTCTAGGAGACAGGGACACTGAAGCTTTCTTT. This sequence encodes CASSTLGDRDTEAFF.

The V and J genes are TRBV27 and TRBJ2-7, with 7 bases aligning to TRBD2. Trimming took 4 bases from V and 0 from J; bases not matched to a gene: 9. This CDR3 has 16 amino acids. The germline V gene encodes CDR1 MNHEY and CDR2 SMNVEV (reference sequence). The CDR3 DNA reads as TGTGCCAGCAGTTCCACCACTAGCGCGAGCTCCTACGAGCAGTACTTC. It encodes CASSSTTSASSYEQYF.

J is TRBJ2-7 and V is TRBV6-5; TRBD1 matches 9 bases. V shed 2 bases, J shed 9 bases, and the junction held 8 bases outside the gene matches. Germline values: CDR1 MNHEY, CDR2 SVGAGI. CDR3 length equals 14 residues. CDR3 in amino acids: CASSYGKGQGGQYF. DNA for the CDR3: TGTGCCAGCAGTTACGGCAAGGGACAGGGAGGGCAGTACTTC.

This clone was detected only once. The chain joins TRBV30 to TRBJ2-5; a possible D gene is TRBD2 (6 bases). The CDR3 totals 16 residues. Germline CDR1 reads GTSNPN; CDR2 reads SVGIG (reference sequence). The V gene lost 3 bases and the J gene lost 1 base, with 18 bases spanning the gap. DNA of the CDR3: TGTGCCTGGAGCGGGGAGCGGGTCCGCATCCAAGAGACCCAGTACTTC. Protein sequence: CAWSGERVRIQETQYF.

The count of this clone is one. The gene calls are TRBV19 and TRBJ1-1; 10 bases fit TRBD1. The CDR3 sequence is 18 residues long. Germline V CDR1 and CDR2: LNHDA, SQIVND (reference sequence). After removal of 5 bases from V and 0 bases from J, the junction contained 12 bases not matched to a gene. CDR3 loop: CASSGGQGPASMNTEAFF. CDR3 coding DNA: TGTGCCAGTAGTGGGGGACAGGGGCCGGCCTCTATGAACACTGAAGCTTTCTTT.

The chain has TRBV7-8 and TRBJ1-2, with TRBD1 matching over 9 bases. Trimming cost V 6 bases and J 2 bases; bases outside gene matches: 7. The CDR3 is made up of 15 amino acids. The V gene's germline CDR1 is SGHVS and CDR2 FQNEAQ. Here the CDR3 DNA reads TGTGCCAGCAGAGAGGGACAGGGACTAAACTATGGCTACACCTTC. It specifies CASREGQGLNYGYTF.

The rearrangement links TRBV9 to TRBJ2-5; D unclear. The germline V gene encodes CDR1 SGDLS and CDR2 YYNGEE. The V gene lost 3 bases and the J gene lost 5 bases, with 17 bases spanning the gap. This CDR3 has 15 residues. CDR3 DNA: TGTGCCAGCAGCGCTTATTCGAGTCTCGGGGAGACCCAGTACTTC. As protein: CASSAYSSLGETQYF.

The chain couples TRBV7-2 to TRBJ1-2, with TRBD1 matching over 8 bases. V lost 6 bases, J lost 8 bases, and 8 bases stayed unmatched. The CDR3 totals 13 residues. The germline V gene has CDR1 SGHTA and CDR2 FQGNSA. The DNA for the CDR3 is TGTGCCAGCAGTCGAGCAGGGGGCGTAGGCTACACCTTC. Amino acid sequence: CASSRAGGVGYTF.

This chain links TRBV11-3 with TRBJ2-5, with 9 bases fitting TRBD1. The germline V gene encodes CDR1 SGHNT and CDR2 YENEEA. This CDR3 region has 16 residues. With 3 bases clipped from V and 2 bases from J, the junction kept 7 bases outside the gene matches. The CDR3 is CASSFGQGLRQETQYF. The CDR3 coding sequence is TGTGCCAGCAGCTTCGGACAGGGGCTGAGGCAAGAGACCCAGTACTTC.

CDR3 sequence (DNA): TGTGCCAGCTCAGCGGGACTAGCGGGACGCAATGAGCAGTTCTTC. It yields the protein CASSAGLAGRNEQFF. The genes are TRBV18 and TRBJ2-1; 13 nucleotides align to TRBD2. V shed 5 bases, J shed 6 bases, and the junction held 4 bases outside the gene matches. This CDR3 region has 15 residues. Germline V lookup: CDR1 KGHSH, CDR2 LQKENI.

V and J are TRBV7-9 and TRBJ2-7, with D possibly matching TRBD1 (6 bases). This CDR3 comprises 17 residues. CDR1 SEHNR and CDR2 FQNEAQ come from the germline V gene (reference sequence). V was clipped by 2 bases and J by 0 bases, with 17 bases between them. CDR3 sequence (DNA): TGTGCCAGCAGCTTATCGGGGCAGGGGCCCAGCTCCTACGAGCAGTACTTC. Amino acid sequence: CASSLSGQGPSSYEQYF.

The sample holds a few counts of this clone. The chain joins TRBV2 to TRBJ2-7; no clear D. V was pared by 5 bases and J by 3 bases, with 5 bases between. The length of the CDR3 is 11 residues. Looked up from germline, CDR1 is SNHLY and CDR2 is FYNNEI. The CDR3, as DNA: TGTGCCAGCAGTCCCTTCTACGAGCAGTACTTC. Translated: CASSPFYEQYF.

This sequence joins TRBV19 and TRBJ2-3; 9 bases are shared with TRBD2. The germline V gene has CDR1 LNHDA and CDR2 SQIVND (reference sequence). J gave up 9 bases and V 7 bases, and 14 bases lay outside the gene matches. The CDR3 is 15 amino acids. CDR3 in DNA: TGTGCCAGTACCTCTTTAGCGGGAGTCCCCCCAACGCAGTATTTT. Translating gives CASTSLAGVPPTQYF.

This clone has a single count. This chain links TRBV29-1 with TRBJ1-5; D possibly corresponds to TRBD1 (5 bases). Germline V CDR1 and CDR2: SQVTM, ANQGSEA. The CDR3 extends over 14 amino acids. The ends were cut back, 4 bases at V and 0 bases at J, with 10 bases in the middle. The CDR3 is CSVGGVDSNQPQHF. Here the CDR3 DNA reads TGCAGCGTTGGGGGGGTCGATAGCAATCAGCCCCAGCATTTT. The full variable domain, rest sourced from reference TRBV29-1 and TRBJ1-5, is SAVISQKPSRDICQRGTSLTIQCQVDSQVTMMFWYRQQPGQSLTLIATANQGSEATYESGFVIDKFPISRPNLTFSTLTVSNMSPEDSSIYLCSVGGVDSNQPQHFGDGTRLSIL.

The CDR3: CASSPYYRQGSRTGELFF. DNA of the CDR3: TGTGCCAGCAGCCCATATTACCGACAGGGTTCCAGGACCGGGGAGCTGTTTTTT. The V gene is TRBV3-1 (or the pseudogene TRBV3-2), the J gene TRBJ2-2; 7 nucleotides align to TRBD1. The CDR3 consists of 18 residues. V trimming: 4 bases; J trimming: 5 bases; junction bases outside the gene matches: 16. Germline values: CDR1 LGHDT, CDR2 YNNKEL (reference sequence).

The J gene is TRBJ1-6, the V gene TRBV28; D not certain. This CDR3 comprises 12 residues. Per the germline V gene, CDR1 is MDHEN and CDR2 is SYDVKM. With 6 bases removed from V and 6 bases from J, the gap between germline ends came to 6 bases. The CDR3 DNA follows: TGTGCCAGCAGCTACAGTAATTCACCCCTCCACTTT. The encoded protein is CASSYSNSPLHF.

The chain couples TRBV7-9 to TRBJ2-5, with a tentative D call TRBD2 (5 bases). Looked up from germline, CDR1 is SEHNR and CDR2 is FQNEAQ (reference sequence). This CDR3 region has 14 residues. V lost 3 bases, J lost 1 base, and 9 bases lay in between. CDR3 region: CASSFGGGQETQYF. CDR3 coding DNA: TGTGCCAGCAGCTTTGGAGGAGGCCAAGAGACCCAGTACTTC.

The chain is built from TRBV27 and TRBJ1-1; 10 positions agree with TRBD1. The CDR3 spans 16 residues. The trim removed 8 bases at V and 4 bases at J, leaving 13 bases unmatched. Germline CDR1 reads MNHEY; CDR2 reads SMNVEV (reference sequence). This chain's CDR3 is CASSPGTGEGSTEAFF. The CDR3 bases are TGTGCCAGCTCCCCCGGGACAGGGGAAGGAAGCACTGAAGCTTTCTTT.

The sample holds one count of this clone. The chain recombines TRBV5-1 with TRBJ2-1, with 8 bases matching TRBD1. Germline CDR1 and CDR2: SGHRS and YFSETQ. CDR3 length: 15 amino acids. V gave up 3 bases and J gave up 8 bases; unmatched junction bases: 10. CDR3 coding DNA: TGCGCCAGCAGCTCCCGGGACAGGACGACGGATGAGCAGTTCTTC. Its protein is CASSSRDRTTDEQFF.

The chain joins TRBV6-6 to TRBJ1-4; TRBD1 agrees at 10 bases. This CDR3 comprises 15 residues. J gave up 13 bases and V 0 bases, and 8 bases lay outside the gene matches. Germline V lookup: CDR1 MNHNY, CDR2 SVGAGI (reference sequence). CDR3 protein: CASSYSQGQGDPLFF. The CDR3 DNA reads as TGTGCCAGCAGTTACTCCCAAGGACAGGGGGATCCACTGTTTTTT.

This clone was detected once. V gene TRBV7-9 combines with J gene TRBJ1-1; TRBD1 agrees at 7 bases. After removal of 2 bases from V and 2 bases from J, the junction contained 17 bases not matched to a gene. In germline, CDR1 is SEHNR, CDR2 FQNEAQ (reference sequence). The CDR3 is made up of 19 amino acids. The CDR3 loop is CASSLRVRVGGQFNTEAFF. The CDR3 nucleotides read TGTGCCAGCAGCTTAAGAGTCAGGGTTGGGGGACAGTTTAACACTGAAGCTTTCTTT.

This clone was seen a few times. This chain connects TRBV27 to TRBJ2-3; D possibly corresponds to TRBD2 (6 bases). CDR1 is MNHEY, CDR2 SMNVEV, per germline (reference sequence). The CDR3 sequence is 13 residues long. Trimming stripped 10 bases from V and 0 bases from J, with 11 bases between. The CDR3 DNA sequence: TGTGCCACCGTCGGGGGTAGCACAGATACGCAGTATTTT. Its protein is CATVGGSTDTQYF.